The rows below give T cell receptor beta chains drawn from one sample of a study of blood T cell repertoires in COVID-19. This table comes from immunoSEQ multiplex PCR, and its TCRdb copy is limited to in-frame clones, with some not included. This table holds about 390,000 clones, just under 90% found once. The sequenced material came from PBMCs or T cells enriched from blood (not recorded which). The origin of the receptors is a woman aged 45-60 years who had recovered from COVID-19. CDR3s include the opening cysteine and the closing phenylalanine or tryptophan. Each record gives: CDR3 length, D gene, clone size, V gene, J gene, CDR3 DNA, CDR3 protein. D genes are given only for firm matches. Some rows mark clone size as missing; the rest say once, few, many or name a class of expanded clone.

15	.	.	TRBV6-1	TRBJ2-3	TGTGCCAGCAGTGAAGTTCCGGGGAGCACAGATACGCAGTATTTT	CASSEVPGSTDTQYF
14	.	.	TRBV7-9	TRBJ1-6	TGTGCCAGCAGCTTAGACTATTCCGGTTCACCCCTCCACTTT	CASSLDYSGSPLHF
15	.	.	TRBV2	TRBJ1-4	TGTGCCAGCAGGAACCCCGGAGGGAGCGGTGAAAAACTGTTTTTT	CASRNPGGSGEKLFF
17	.	once	TRBV19	TRBJ2-1	TGTGCCAGTAGTATCAGCAGGTCTAAAGCCTCCTACAATGAGCAGTTCTTC	CASSISRSKASYNEQFF
15	TRBD2	once	TRBV4-3	TRBJ2-5	TGCGCCAGCAGCCTAATGACGGGGGGGCAAGAGACCCAGTACTTC	CASSLMTGGQETQYF
11	.	.	TRBV2	TRBJ2-1	TGTGCCAGCAGGCGGGGAAATGAGCAGTTCTTC	CASRRGNEQFF
12	.	.	TRBV7-9	TRBJ2-2	TGTGCCAGCGTAGGACTTACCGGGGAGCTGTTTTTT	CASVGLTGELFF
13	.	.	TRBV7-9	TRBJ1-4	TGTGCCAGCAGGGGAGCCCCTAATGAAAAACTGTTTTTT	CASRGAPNEKLFF
15	.	.	TRBV2	TRBJ1-5	TGTGCCAGCGGTCGGGAGGTGGCGAGCAATCAGCCCCAGCATTTT	CASGREVASNQPQHF
12	TRBD1	few	TRBV5-1	TRBJ1-1	TGCGCCAGCAGCGCGACAGGGGCTGAAGCTTTCTTT	CASSATGAEAFF
16	TRBD1	.	TRBV11-2	TRBJ2-1	TGTGCCAGCAGCTTTGTTTTAAGGGGGCGATACAATGAGCAGTTCTTC	CASSFVLRGRYNEQFF
15	.	.	TRBV4-1	TRBJ1-2	TGCGCCAGCAGCCAAGATCAGGGAACTAACTATGGCTACACCTTC	CASSQDQGTNYGYTF
16	TRBD1	once	TRBV7-2	TRBJ1-4	TGTGCCAGCAGCTTAATCGGAGGGGGCTTTAAGGAAAAACTGTTTTTT	CASSLIGGGFKEKLFF
15	.	.	TRBV18	TRBJ1-1	TGTGCCAGCTCACCGACTCAGGGAGGGCACACTGAAGCTTTCTTT	CASSPTQGGHTEAFF
13	.	.	TRBV10-3	TRBJ1-1	TGTGCCATCCAACAGGGAAAGAACACTGAAGCTTTCTTT	CAIQQGKNTEAFF
13	.	.	TRBV18	TRBJ2-1	TGTGCCAGCTCACCAACTCGGGGCAATGAGCAGTTCTTC	CASSPTRGNEQFF
15	.	.	TRBV28	TRBJ2-4	TGTGCCAGCACCCGAGCAGGGCCGTTAGCAAACATTCAGTACTTC	CASTRAGPLANIQYF
14	TRBD1	.	TRBV5-1	TRBJ1-2	TGCGCCAGCAGCCCCGGACAGGCTGACTATGGCTACACCTTC	CASSPGQADYGYTF
11	.	few	TRBV3-1/TRBV3-2	TRBJ1-2	TGTGCCAGCAGCCAGGGCGGGGGCTACACCTTC	CASSQGGGYTF
15	.	.	TRBV7-9	TRBJ2-2	TGTGCCAGCAGCTTAGCAGCGATTAATCCCGGGGAGCTGTTTTTT	CASSLAAINPGELFF
13	TRBD1	.	TRBV7-8	TRBJ1-2	TGTGCCAGCAGCTCCCTACAGGGGGCTGGCTACACCTTC	CASSSLQGAGYTF
18	.	.	TRBV2	TRBJ1-3	TGTGCCAGCAGTGAAGTCAGAGGAAGCAGCATCTCTGGAAACACCATATATTTT	CASSEVRGSSISGNTIYF
16	.	.	TRBV11-2	TRBJ1-6	TGTGCCAGCAGCTTAGTCCTGTCCTCCTATAATTCACCCCTCCACTTT	CASSLVLSSYNSPLHF
18	.	.	TRBV4-1	TRBJ2-7	TGCGCCAGCAGCCAGGGCTACCGGGGGGCTCCATTGGCCCTCGAGCAGTACTTC	CASSQGYRGAPLALEQYF
11	.	.	TRBV20-1	TRBJ2-7	TGCAGTGCAGAGGGCGAGCACGAGCAGTACTTC	CSAEGEHEQYF
13	.	few	TRBV7-9	TRBJ2-3	TGTGCCTCTGATACAGGAAACACAGATACGCAGTATTTT	CASDTGNTDTQYF
15	.	.	TRBV27	TRBJ1-2	TGTGCCAGCAGTCCGAACAGGGCCCTATCGGATGGCTACACCTTC	CASSPNRALSDGYTF
17	.	.	TRBV10-1	TRBJ1-3	TGCGCCAGCAGCGGCAATGTGCTCCGGAGCTCTGGAAACACCATATATTTT	CASSGNVLRSSGNTIYF